Each of the 8 T cell receptor beta chains below was sequenced from the same sample in a study of early stage breast cancer tumors. Using immunoSEQ multiplex PCR, the repertoire was profiled, and TCRdb retains in-frame clones only, with some absent. Among some 30,000 clones listed, 84% were seen once. Source material: blood. The receptor source for this set is a person in their fifties or sixties with breast cancer.

This clone was counted once. V and J are TRBV5-1 and TRBJ1-2; 10 nucleotides align to TRBD1. The CDR3 sequence is 15 residues long. The V gene's germline CDR1 is SGHRS and CDR2 YFSETQ. Trimming cost V 5 bases and J 4 bases; bases outside gene matches: 8. The CDR3 sequence is CASRSRQGAGYGYTF. The CDR3 DNA sequence: TGCGCCAGCAGGAGTCGACAGGGGGCTGGCTATGGCTACACCTTC.

The rearrangement links TRBV5-3 to TRBJ1-1, with unresolved D. TRBV5-3 is labeled an ORF, and its function is uncertain. Deletions cut 6 bases from V and 4 bases from J, with 10 bases between. This CDR3 contains 12 residues. This chain's CDR3 is CARTRVSTEAFF. The CDR3 coding sequence is TGTGCCAGAACCCGTGTTAGCACTGAAGCTTTCTTT.

V and J are TRBV7-6 and TRBJ1-3, with a possible D match to TRBD1 (6 bases). Germline-derived CDR1 and CDR2 are SGHVS and FNYEAQ. This CDR3 contains 14 residues. The germline V and J ends were trimmed by 5 bases and 4 bases, with 12 bases remaining between them. The CDR3 loop reads CASSQQGSGNTIYF. The CDR3 DNA reads as TGTGCCAGCAGCCAGCAGGGGTCAGGAAACACCATATATTTT.

This clone was recorded once. The V gene is TRBV5-4, the J gene TRBJ2-1, with no clear D. The germline V and J ends were trimmed by 1 base and 8 bases, with 7 bases remaining between them. This CDR3 comprises 12 residues. Germline values: CDR1 SGHNT, CDR2 YYREEE (reference sequence). Written as DNA, the CDR3 is TGTGCCAGCAGCTTGAGATATGATGAGCAGTTCTTC. It yields the protein CASSLRYDEQFF.

The chain uses TRBV5-1 and TRBJ1-1, with TRBD1 identical over 9 bases. The CDR3 consists of 15 residues. Germline V gene lookup returns CDR1 SGHRS and CDR2 YFSETQ. Trimming removed 3 bases from V and 5 bases from J; junction bases left unmatched: 8. The CDR3: CASSSVQGARTEAFF. CDR3 sequence (DNA): TGCGCCAGCAGCTCAGTACAGGGGGCGCGAACTGAAGCTTTCTTT.

The V gene is TRBV5-5, the J gene TRBJ1-1; TRBD1 is a possible D gene (5 bases). The CDR3 spans 14 residues. CDR1 is SGHKS and CDR2 is YYEKEE in the germline V gene (reference sequence). Trimming removed 1 base at V and 4 bases at J, with 11 bases between. The CDR3 coding sequence is TGTGCCAGCAGCTTGACGGGGACGGGCACTGAAGCTTTCTTT. Protein: CASSLTGTGTEAFF.

The CDR3 region is CASSFGPHLTQETQYF. The DNA for the CDR3 is TGTGCCAGCAGCTTTGGCCCCCATTTGACCCAAGAGACCCAGTACTTC. The gene calls are TRBV5-5 and TRBJ2-5; D is uncertain. The germline V and J ends were trimmed by 2 bases and 1 base, with 15 bases remaining between them. CDR3 length: 16 amino acids. Germline V gene sequence: CDR1 SGHKS, CDR2 YYEKEE (reference sequence).

This sequence joins TRBV4-1 and TRBJ1-1; no clear D gene. The CDR3 has 14 residues. Trimming removed 3 bases at V and 0 bases at J, with 8 bases between. Per germline, CDR1 MGHRA and CDR2 YSYEKL. The CDR3 reads CASSQILMNTEAFF. In DNA form, the CDR3 reads TGCGCCAGCAGCCAGATACTCATGAACACTGAAGCTTTCTTT.